A single sample is the source of the 26 T cell receptor beta chains below, sequenced in a study of identical twins. TCRdb re-analysed the 5' RACE reads in MiXCR, keeping a single row per CDR3 protein. The profile covers 450,000 to 650,000 distinct CDR3 sequences, with 7.5% to 10% appearing a single time and around 3.2% taken by the ten largest. Separately, the same data were catalogued under a study of yellow fever vaccine responses in identical twins.

The sample comprised PBMCs. The receptors here all came from a young woman in good health.

This chain uses TRBV12-3 or TRBV12-4 with TRBJ2-5, with a possible D match to TRBD1 (5 bases). V gave up 2 bases and J gave up 1 base, with 11 bases separating them. The CDR3 has 15 residues. In DNA form, the CDR3 reads TGTGCCAGCAGTTTACAGGCAGGGCCCCAAGAGACCCAGTACTTC. Its translation is CASSLQAGPQETQYF.

This rearrangement joins TRBV20-1 to TRBJ2-5; D gene unclear. Trimming cost V 2 bases and J 10 bases, with 11 bases left between them. Germline V gene data show CDR1 as DFQATT and CDR2 as SNEGSKA (reference sequence). The CDR3 has 11 residues. The CDR3 sequence: CSARSPYGQYF. The CDR3 bases are TGCAGTGCTAGATCTCCCTACGGCCAGTACTTC.

Only a few counts were recorded for this clonotype. The chain recombines TRBV7-2 with TRBJ2-1; D is possibly TRBD2 (6 bases). V was shortened by 1 base and J by 9 bases, with 13 bases between the two germline ends. Germline V gene lookup returns CDR1 SGHTA and CDR2 FQGNSA. This CDR3 spans 14 amino acids. CDR3 DNA: TGTGCCAGCAGCTTAGGAAGACTAGGTACTGAGCAGTTCTTC. It is translated as CASSLGRLGTEQFF. The full variable domain, rest sourced from reference TRBV7-2 and TRBJ2-1, is GAGVSQSPSNKVTEKGKDVELRCDPISGHTALYWYRQSLGQGLEFLIYFQGNSAPDKSGLPSDRFSAERTGGSVSTLTIQRTQQEDSAVYLCASSLGRLGTEQFFGPGTRLTVL.

This clonotype was seen only a few times. The genes are TRBV5-6 and TRBJ2-1, with D uncertain. V gave up 1 base and J gave up 6 bases, with 14 bases separating them. The CDR3 is 15 residues long. Germline V CDR1 and CDR2: SGHDT, YYEEEE. CDR3 nucleotide sequence: TGTGCCAGCAGCTTGTTGAAGTTGGTGAGCAATGAGCAGTTCTTC. Translating gives CASSLLKLVSNEQFF.

J is TRBJ2-1 and V is TRBV6-2 or TRBV6-3; perhaps TRBD1 as D (5 bases). V shed 2 bases and J shed 3 bases, with 8 bases lying between them. The CDR3 runs 14 residues. Germline V gene sequence: CDR1 MNHEY, CDR2 SVGEGT. The CDR3 DNA reads as TGTGCCAGCAGTTACCCAGGGTACTACAATGAGCAGTTCTTC. This translates into CASSYPGYYNEQFF.

This clonotype was found many times. This chain connects TRBV6-6 to TRBJ2-5; D gene ambiguous. The CDR3 totals 11 residues. Germline V CDR1 and CDR2: MNHNY, SVGAGI (reference sequence). V lost 6 bases and J 4 bases, leaving 6 bases between the germline ends. CDR3 amino acids: CASSRLETQYF. The CDR3 coding sequence is TGTGCCAGCAGCCGTTTAGAGACCCAGTACTTC.

The chain couples TRBV12-3 or TRBV12-4 to TRBJ1-2; D is possibly TRBD1 (5 bases). The CDR3 totals 13 residues. Trimming took 6 bases from V and 8 from J, leaving 16 bases between them. Written as DNA, the CDR3 is TGTGCCAGCAGCCCCAGTGGGGGGATAGGCTACACCTTC. Translated: CASSPSGGIGYTF.

The chain combines TRBV11-2 with TRBJ2-6; 9 bases line up with TRBD1. The germline V gene has CDR1 SGHAT and CDR2 FQNNGV. J gave up 2 bases and V 2 bases, and 4 bases lay outside the gene matches. The CDR3 is made up of 17 amino acids. The CDR3 coding sequence is TGTGCCAGCAGCTTATTCTGGACAGGGGCTGGGGCCAACGTCCTGACTTTC. The encoded protein is CASSLFWTGAGANVLTF.

The chain links TRBV11-2 to TRBJ2-7, with 7 bases that match TRBD1. CDR1 is SGHAT, CDR2 FQNNGV, per germline. The CDR3 runs to 19 residues. V shed 1 base, J shed 1 base, and the junction held 16 bases outside the gene matches. CDR3 bases: TGTGCCAGCAGCTTAGTATTTCCCCGATTTGGGGGACAGTCCTACGAGCAGTACTTC. The encoded protein is CASSLVFPRFGGQSYEQYF.

This clonotype was detected only a few times. This chain joins TRBV6-5 and TRBJ2-7, with a weak D call TRBD1 (6 bases). V lost 2 bases to trimming and J lost 4 bases, with 24 bases between them. CDR1 MNHEY and CDR2 SVGAGI come from the germline V gene. The length of the CDR3 is 18 residues. CDR3 nucleotides: TGTGCCAGCAGTTACACGCCTAGGGGGTCGCGAGGAAATTACGAGCAGTACTTC. Its translation: CASSYTPRGSRGNYEQYF.

In its sample, this clonotype was seen a few times. V gene TRBV2 combines with J gene TRBJ1-1; D is perhaps TRBD1 (6 bases). This CDR3 contains 14 residues. The V end was cut by 8 bases, the J end by 5 bases, with 18 bases between. Germline V lookup: CDR1 SNHLY, CDR2 FYNNEI. CDR3 coding DNA: TGTGCCAGCGGTCTCGCAGGGGTGAGAACTGAAGCTTTCTTT. Its translation: CASGLAGVRTEAFF.

This clonotype was seen repeatedly, ten times or more. This rearrangement joins TRBV19 to TRBJ2-1; TRBD1 matches at 12 bases. From germline, CDR1 is LNHDA and CDR2 SQIVND (reference sequence). V gave up 6 bases and J gave up 8 bases; unmatched junction bases: 11. The CDR3 is 16 residues long. For the CDR3, the DNA is TGTGCCAGTAGCCGGACCGGGACAGGGGGCATTGATGAGCAGTTCTTC. It encodes CASSRTGTGGIDEQFF.

This clonotype came up a few times. V usage is TRBV29-1 and J usage is TRBJ2-7, with D perhaps matching TRBD2 (5 bases). This CDR3 region has 13 residues. Trimming removed 6 bases at V and 1 base at J, with 13 bases between. Germline-derived CDR1 and CDR2 are SQVTM and ANQGSEA. The CDR3 DNA follows: TGCAGCGTCCCGAGCGACTATTCCTACGAGCAGTACTTC. Encoded protein: CSVPSDYSYEQYF.

This clonotype was recorded at least ten times. The rearrangement joins TRBV12-3 or TRBV12-4 to TRBJ2-7; no firm D call. Trimming removed 2 bases at V and 3 bases at J, with 8 bases between. CDR3 size: 13 residues. As DNA, the CDR3 is TGTGCCAGCAGTTTAATTGGTGGCTACGAGCAGTACTTC. Translated, it gives CASSLIGGYEQYF.

This clonotype was seen many times. The chain carries TRBV12-3 or TRBV12-4 and TRBJ2-7; D uncertain. Between the trimmed V and J ends, which lost 2 bases and 4 bases, there was a span of 9 bases. CDR3 length equals 13 residues. The CDR3 is CASSLLDRYEQYF. The CDR3 DNA reads TGTGCCAGCAGTTTATTGGACCGGTACGAGCAGTACTTC.

The chain uses TRBV5-5 and TRBJ2-3; TRBD2 matches 8 bases. The germline V gene has CDR1 SGHKS and CDR2 YYEKEE (reference sequence). CDR3 length: 15 residues. V shed 6 bases, J shed 4 bases, and the junction held 10 bases outside the gene matches. The CDR3 coding sequence is TGTGCCAGCACCCTGGAACGGGGGGGATCAGATACGCAGTATTTT. Residues: CASTLERGGSDTQYF.

Concerning this clonotype itself: An end of the junction differs from the germline gene, which may be a read error. The V and J genes are TRBV7-7 and TRBJ2-1, with TRBD1 identical over 9 bases. CDR3 size: 13 residues. Per the germline V gene, CDR1 is SSHAT and CDR2 is FNYEAQ (reference sequence). The CDR3 DNA reads as TGTGCTAGCAGCTTGACAGGGGGTCGAGAGCAGTTCTTC. It encodes CASSLTGGREQFF.

This clonotype was found a few times. The rearrangement uses TRBV20-1 and TRBJ2-3; D perhaps matches TRBD2 (6 bases). Germline values: CDR1 DFQATT, CDR2 SNEGSKA (reference sequence). There are 16 residues in the CDR3. V shed 0 bases and J shed 0 bases, with 13 bases lying between them. CDR3 in amino acids: CSARDVGGVSTDTQYF. CDR3 coding DNA: TGCAGTGCTAGAGATGTGGGCGGGGTGAGCACAGATACGCAGTATTTT.

This clonotype came up a few times. V usage is TRBV19 and J usage is TRBJ2-6, with 8 bases aligning to TRBD1. Trimming at V came to 8 bases and at J to 0 bases, leaving 6 bases not matched to a gene. CDR3 length: 16 residues. Germline lookup yields CDR1 LNHDA and CDR2 SQIVND (reference sequence). Here the CDR3 reads CASRDRIYSGANVLTF. DNA of the CDR3: TGTGCCAGTCGGGACAGGATATACTCTGGGGCCAACGTCCTGACTTTC.

There are many counts of this clonotype. The chain employs TRBV28 and TRBJ2-1; D unclear. There are 12 residues in the CDR3. Trimming cost V 3 bases and J 3 bases, with 3 bases left between them. From germline, CDR1 is MDHEN and CDR2 SYDVKM. CDR3 sequence reads: CASSLNYNEQFF. DNA of the CDR3: TGTGCCAGCAGTTTGAACTACAATGAGCAGTTCTTC.

The J gene is TRBJ2-4, the V gene TRBV15; TRBD2 matches 8 bases. This CDR3 contains 16 residues. Germline assignment: CDR1 LNHNV and CDR2 YYDKDF (reference sequence). The J segment lost 7 bases and the V segment lost 8 bases, leaving 16 bases of the junction unmatched. The CDR3 is CATALGPGGGLNIQYF. The CDR3 DNA is TGTGCCACCGCCCTCGGGCCTGGCGGGGGGTTGAACATTCAGTACTTC.

The CDR3 sequence is CASRRAQETQYF. In nucleotides, the CDR3 is TGTGCCAGCCGCCGGGCCCAAGAGACCCAGTACTTC. This rearrangement joins TRBV25-1 to TRBJ2-5; D is undetermined. This CDR3 contains 12 residues. Germline CDR1 is MGHDK and CDR2 is SYGVNS. Trimming stripped 8 bases from V and 1 base from J, with 8 bases between.

J is TRBJ2-7 and V is TRBV7-9; 8 bases align to TRBD2. Trimming at V came to 7 bases and at J to 7 bases, leaving 18 bases not matched to a gene. Germline values: CDR1 SEHNR, CDR2 FQNEAQ (reference sequence). This CDR3 has 16 residues. The CDR3 is CASNKAGVSPPGEQYF. In DNA form, the CDR3 reads TGTGCCAGCAACAAAGCGGGAGTTTCCCCGCCCGGGGAGCAGTACTTC. The entire variable domain, with the rest obtained from reference TRBV7-9 and TRBJ2-7, is as follows: DTGVSQNPRHKITKRGQNVTFRCDPISEHNRLYWYRQTLGQGPEFLTYFQNEAQLEKSRLLSDRFSAERPKGSFSTLEIQRTEQGDSAMYLCASNKAGVSPPGEQYFGPGTRLTVT.

This sequence joins TRBV28 and TRBJ2-1, with 11 nucleotides matching TRBD2. CDR1 and CDR2 from the germline V gene are MDHEN and SYDVKM. With V trimmed by 8 bases and J by 7 bases, 13 bases remained unmatched. The CDR3 length is 16 residues. The CDR3: CASLGVTSGKFNEQFF. The CDR3, as DNA: TGTGCCAGCCTTGGGGTGACTAGCGGGAAATTTAATGAGCAGTTCTTC.

The chain joins TRBV18 to TRBJ1-1; 7 bases match TRBD1. CDR1 KGHSH and CDR2 LQKENI come from the germline V gene. Germline trimming cut 2 bases from V and 1 base from J; bases unmatched to any gene: 1. This CDR3 has 14 amino acids. For the CDR3, the DNA is TGTGCCAGCTCACCAAAGGGGGCGAACACTGAAGCTTTCTTT. Translating it yields CASSPKGANTEAFF.

The gene calls are TRBV10-3 and TRBJ2-5; possible D gene TRBD2, 5 bases. The CDR3 is made up of 13 amino acids. V gave up 2 bases and J gave up 9 bases, with 13 bases separating them. Germline values: CDR1 ENHRY, CDR2 SYGVKD. This CDR3 is CAISEAATGSQYF. In DNA form, the CDR3 reads TGTGCCATCAGTGAGGCAGCCACGGGGTCCCAGTACTTC.